This T cell receptor beta chain was identified in a study of T cell changes during pregnancy in multiple sclerosis (dated 2019 in TCRdb). Concerning the study at large: In women with multiple sclerosis, the researchers looked at how the T cell repertoire shifted as pregnancy progressed.

Libraries were prepared through the immunoSEQ multiplex PCR assay. TCRdb's version of the immuneACCESS table is confined to in-frame rearrangements and falls short of the full clone set. An unresolved V gene accounts for under half of the shortfall where checked; the remainder is of unknown origin. In this sample the table shows tens of thousands of clones, 92% of which occur a single time. Around 0.4% of the sample goes to the ten largest clones. CDR1 SGHAT and CDR2 FQDESV are derived from the germline V gene (reference sequence). From the cysteine through the phenylalanine, the CDR3 covers 14 amino acids. Only the CDR3 DNA is retained, 42 bases long and in frame from the first base. V is pruned by 8 bases and J by 5 bases, leaving 10 bases of the junction without a gene match. Remarks on this clone: Its cognate antigen has yet to be identified. No base quality information exists; no much larger clone differs at one position.

This clonotype was sampled from a female donor in good health, enrolled as a control in a pregnancy study. Recombination joined TRBV11-1 with TRBJ2-7; TRBD1 aligns with 9 central bases. Sequencing was performed on CD4+ T cells from peripheral blood mononuclear cells, taken in the second trimester of pregnancy. The CDR3 region: CASSRDRAPHEQYF. The DNA is TGTGCCAGCTCCCGGGACAGGGCTCCTCACGAGCAGTACTTC.